This T cell receptor beta chain came from a study of shared clonotypes between healthy human individuals. Worth noting for this clone: Its antigen is unidentified. The same CDR3 arises from other DNA sequences in this sample as well.

The CDR3 covers 15 residues. The germline gives CDR1 LGHNA, CDR2 YNFKEQ. V was cut by 0 bases and J by 0 bases, with 6 bases left in between. Approximately 210 ng DNA, 30,000 or so T cell genomes, went into each sorted-subset replicate PCR. Only in-frame clones appear in the TCRdb table, and some are missing; sequencing was by immunoSEQ multiplex PCR. The table has around 2.5 million clones, 93% seen once. General observations from the study: Memory subsets had estimated richness that was generally smaller than that of naive subsets.

The TCR comes from a man between 18 and 35 years old in good health. Some clones in this sample may be carry-over from other donors' samples. The sequenced sample was naive CD4+ T cells from PBMCs. This sample's subset: CD45RA+ positively selected. The rearrangement joins TRBV4-2 to TRBJ1-5; D gene ambiguous. The CDR3 is CASSQDRNSNQPQHF. DNA of the CDR3: TGTGCCAGCAGCCAAGATCGGAATAGCAATCAGCCCCAGCATTTT.